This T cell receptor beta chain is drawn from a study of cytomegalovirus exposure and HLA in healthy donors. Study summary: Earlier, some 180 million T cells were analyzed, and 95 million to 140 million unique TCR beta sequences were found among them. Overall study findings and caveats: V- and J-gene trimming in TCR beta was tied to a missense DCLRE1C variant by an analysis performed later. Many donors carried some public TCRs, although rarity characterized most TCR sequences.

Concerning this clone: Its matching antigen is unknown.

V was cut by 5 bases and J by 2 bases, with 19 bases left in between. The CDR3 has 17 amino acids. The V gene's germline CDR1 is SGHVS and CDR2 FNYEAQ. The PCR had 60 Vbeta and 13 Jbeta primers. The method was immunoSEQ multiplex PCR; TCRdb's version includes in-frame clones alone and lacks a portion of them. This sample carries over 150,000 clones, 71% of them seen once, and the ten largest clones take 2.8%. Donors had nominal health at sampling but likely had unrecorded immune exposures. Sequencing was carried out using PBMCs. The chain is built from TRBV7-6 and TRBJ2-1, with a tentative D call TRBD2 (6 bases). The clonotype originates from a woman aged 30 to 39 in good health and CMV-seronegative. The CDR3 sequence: CASSLGLLAGPYNEQFF. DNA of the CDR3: TGTGCCAGCAGCCTAGGGCTCCTTGCGGGACCCTACAATGAGCAGTTCTTC.